Ten or more counts support the clone carrying this T cell receptor beta chain. Its target is unknown. A junction end diverges from the germline sequence, so it may reflect a read error. Generation of TCR beta libraries employed quantitative 5'-RACE incorporating molecular barcodes. TCRdb fed the 5' RACE reads into MiXCR, producing one record per CDR3 protein. The table lists about 330,000 distinct CDR3 sequences, 6.5% to 10% of them singletons. CDR1 is SGHTA and CDR2 is FQGNSA in the germline V gene. This CDR3 spans 16 amino acids. The data are from a study of CD8 T cells in ankylosing spondylitis. Study-wide results and caveats: Reported data indicate significant enrichment of disease-linked clones within matched ankylosing spondylitis synovial fluid. Typical of ankylosing spondylitis blood, it appeared, was a TCR beta motif of roughly eight highly homologous variants. Peripheral blood samples showed relatively rare disease-linked clones, and these clones were CD8+.

The sequenced material came from blood, either unsorted or a sorted T cell fraction (not recorded which). This clonotype was obtained from a male donor with ankylosing spondylitis. This rearrangement joins TRBV7-2 to TRBJ2-5; 11 bases line up with TRBD2. CDR3 sequence (DNA): TGTGCCAGCAGCGTAGCTAGCGGGAGGTACCAAGAGACCCAGTACTTC. The encoded protein is CASSVASGRYQETQYF.